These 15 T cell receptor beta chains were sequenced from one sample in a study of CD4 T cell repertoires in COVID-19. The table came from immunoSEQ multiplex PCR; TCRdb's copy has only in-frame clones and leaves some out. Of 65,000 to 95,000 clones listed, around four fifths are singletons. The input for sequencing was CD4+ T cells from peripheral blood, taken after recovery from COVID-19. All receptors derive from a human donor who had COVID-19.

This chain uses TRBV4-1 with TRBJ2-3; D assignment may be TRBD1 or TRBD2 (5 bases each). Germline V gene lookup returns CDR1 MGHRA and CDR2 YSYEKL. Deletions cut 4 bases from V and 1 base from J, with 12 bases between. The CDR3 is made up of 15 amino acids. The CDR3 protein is CASSPGTLRTDTQYF. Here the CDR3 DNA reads TGCGCCAGCAGCCCCGGGACCCTACGCACAGATACGCAGTATTTT.

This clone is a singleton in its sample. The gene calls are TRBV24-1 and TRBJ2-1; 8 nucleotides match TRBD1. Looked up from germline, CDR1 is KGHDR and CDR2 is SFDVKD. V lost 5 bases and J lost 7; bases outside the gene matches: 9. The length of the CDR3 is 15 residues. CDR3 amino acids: CATSVSGGAWNEQFF. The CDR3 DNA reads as TGTGCCACCAGTGTCTCAGGGGGCGCTTGGAATGAGCAGTTCTTC.

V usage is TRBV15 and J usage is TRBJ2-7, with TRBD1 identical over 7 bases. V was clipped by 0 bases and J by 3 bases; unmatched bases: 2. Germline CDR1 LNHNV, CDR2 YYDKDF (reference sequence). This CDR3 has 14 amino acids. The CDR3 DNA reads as TGTGCCACCAGCAGAGATCGACAGGGCTACGAGCAGTACTTC. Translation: CATSRDRQGYEQYF.

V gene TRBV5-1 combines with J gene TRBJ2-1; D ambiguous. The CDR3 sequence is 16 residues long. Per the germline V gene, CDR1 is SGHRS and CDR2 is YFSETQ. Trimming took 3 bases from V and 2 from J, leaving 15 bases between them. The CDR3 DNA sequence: TGCGCCAGCAGCTCCATGGCTGGGGTGACCTACAATGAGCAGTTCTTC. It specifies CASSSMAGVTYNEQFF.

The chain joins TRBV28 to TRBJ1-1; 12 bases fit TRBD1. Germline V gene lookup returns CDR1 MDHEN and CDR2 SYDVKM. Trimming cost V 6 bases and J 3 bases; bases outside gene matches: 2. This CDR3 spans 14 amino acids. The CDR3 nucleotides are TGTGCCAGCAGGGGACAGGGGGCAGACACTGAAGCTTTCTTT. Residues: CASRGQGADTEAFF.

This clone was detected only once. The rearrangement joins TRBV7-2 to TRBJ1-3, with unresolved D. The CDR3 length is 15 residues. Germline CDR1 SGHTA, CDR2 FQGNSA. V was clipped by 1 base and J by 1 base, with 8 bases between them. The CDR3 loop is CASSLEGGSGNTIYF. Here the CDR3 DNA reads TGTGCCAGCAGCTTAGAGGGCGGATCTGGAAACACCATATATTTT.

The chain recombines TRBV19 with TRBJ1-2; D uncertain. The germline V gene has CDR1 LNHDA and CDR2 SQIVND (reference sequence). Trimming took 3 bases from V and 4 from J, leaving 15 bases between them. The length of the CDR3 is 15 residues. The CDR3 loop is CASSITGPLIYGYTF. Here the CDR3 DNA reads TGTGCCAGTAGTATTACTGGACCCCTCATCTATGGCTACACCTTC.

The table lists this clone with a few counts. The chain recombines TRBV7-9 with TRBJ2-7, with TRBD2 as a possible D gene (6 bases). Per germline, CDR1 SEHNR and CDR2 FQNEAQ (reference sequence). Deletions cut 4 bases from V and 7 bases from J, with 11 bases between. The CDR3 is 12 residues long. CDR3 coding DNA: TGTGCCAGCAGCTCCTCCGGGGGAGAGCAGTACTTC. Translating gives CASSSSGGEQYF. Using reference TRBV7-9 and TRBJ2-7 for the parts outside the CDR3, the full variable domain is DTGVSQNPRHKITKRGQNVTFRCDPISEHNRLYWYRQTLGQGPEFLTYFQNEAQLEKSRLLSDRFSAERPKGSFSTLEIQRTEQGDSAMYLCASSSSGGEQYFGPGTRLTVT.

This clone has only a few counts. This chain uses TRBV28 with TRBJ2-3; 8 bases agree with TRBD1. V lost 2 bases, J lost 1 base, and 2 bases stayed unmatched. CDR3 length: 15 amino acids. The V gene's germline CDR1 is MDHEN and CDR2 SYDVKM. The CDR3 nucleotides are TGTGCCAGCAGTTTACCGGGACAGGGCACAGATACGCAGTATTTT. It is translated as CASSLPGQGTDTQYF.

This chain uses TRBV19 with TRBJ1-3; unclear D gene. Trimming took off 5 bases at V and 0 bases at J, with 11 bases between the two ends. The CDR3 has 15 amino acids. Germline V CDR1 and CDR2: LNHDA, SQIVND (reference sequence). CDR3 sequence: CASSPQYDSGNTIYF. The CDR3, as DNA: TGTGCCAGTAGTCCCCAATATGACTCTGGAAACACCATATATTTT. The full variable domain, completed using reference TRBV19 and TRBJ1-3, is DGGITQSPKYLFRKEGQNVTLSCEQNLNHDAMYWYRQDPGQGLRLIYYSQIVNDFQKGDIAEGYSVSREKKESFPLTVTSAQKNPTAFYLCASSPQYDSGNTIYFGEGSWLTVV.

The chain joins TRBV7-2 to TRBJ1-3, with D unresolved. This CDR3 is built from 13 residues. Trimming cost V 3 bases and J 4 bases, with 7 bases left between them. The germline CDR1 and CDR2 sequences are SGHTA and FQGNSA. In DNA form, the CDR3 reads TGTGCCAGCAGCTTTGACTCCGGAAACACCATATATTTT. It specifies CASSFDSGNTIYF.

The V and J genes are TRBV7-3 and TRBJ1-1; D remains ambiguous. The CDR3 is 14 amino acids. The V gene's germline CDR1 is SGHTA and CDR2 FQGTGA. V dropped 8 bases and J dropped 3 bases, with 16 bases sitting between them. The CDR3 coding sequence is TGTGCCAGCCTTGGAACTTGTCTTTACACTGAAGCTTTCTTT. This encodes CASLGTCLYTEAFF.

Here the CDR3 DNA reads TGTGCCAGCAGGGGACGGGGGCATGAGCAGTTCTTC. Translation: CASRGRGHEQFF. This chain uses TRBV6-5 with TRBJ2-1; possibly TRBD1 or TRBD2 for D (6 bases each). The CDR3 contains 12 residues. V was cut by 6 bases and J by 8 bases, with 11 bases left in between. Germline V gene sequence: CDR1 MNHEY, CDR2 SVGAGI.

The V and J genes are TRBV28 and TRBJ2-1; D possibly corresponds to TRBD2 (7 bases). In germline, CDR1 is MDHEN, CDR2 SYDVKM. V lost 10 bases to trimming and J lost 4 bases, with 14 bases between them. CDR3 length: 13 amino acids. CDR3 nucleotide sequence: TGTGCCACCCAAGGGGGGGGATACAATGAGCAGTTCTTC. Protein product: CATQGGGYNEQFF.

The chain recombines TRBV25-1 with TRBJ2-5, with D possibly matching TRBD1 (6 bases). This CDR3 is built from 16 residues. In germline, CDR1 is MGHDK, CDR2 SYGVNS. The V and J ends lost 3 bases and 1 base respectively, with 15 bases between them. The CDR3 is CASSDPRQAPQETQYF. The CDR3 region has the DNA TGTGCCAGCAGTGATCCTCGACAGGCACCCCAAGAGACCCAGTACTTC. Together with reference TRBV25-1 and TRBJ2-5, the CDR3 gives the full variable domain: EADIYQTPRYLVIGTGKKITLECSQTMGHDKMYWYQQDPGMELHLIHYSYGVNSTEKGDLSSESTVSRIRTEHFPLTLESARPSHTSQYLCASSDPRQAPQETQYFGPGTRLLVL.